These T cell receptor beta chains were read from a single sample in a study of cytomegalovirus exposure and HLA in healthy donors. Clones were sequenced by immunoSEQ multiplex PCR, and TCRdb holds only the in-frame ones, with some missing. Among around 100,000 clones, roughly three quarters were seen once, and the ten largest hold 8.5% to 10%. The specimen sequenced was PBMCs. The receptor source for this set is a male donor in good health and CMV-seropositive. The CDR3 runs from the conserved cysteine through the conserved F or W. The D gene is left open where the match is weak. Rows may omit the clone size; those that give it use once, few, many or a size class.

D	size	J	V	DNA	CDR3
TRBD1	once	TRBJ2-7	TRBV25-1	TGTGCCAGCGGACCAAGAACAGGGGGCGGCTGGAACGAGCAGTACTTC	CASGPRTGGGWNEQYF
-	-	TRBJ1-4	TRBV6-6	TGTGCCAGCAGTTATACAGGAAATATTAATGAAAAACTGTTTTTT	CASSYTGNINEKLFF
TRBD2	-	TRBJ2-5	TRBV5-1	TGCGCCAGCACAGGGACTAGCGGGAGGTTCCAAGAGACCCAGTACTTC	CASTGTSGRFQETQYF
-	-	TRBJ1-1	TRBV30	TGTGCCTGGAGTGCCCGCTACCTTAAGGGTAGGGGGACTGAAGCTTTCTTT	CAWSARYLKGRGTEAFF
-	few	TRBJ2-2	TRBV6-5	TGTGCCAGCAGTCCCCGCCGGGGGAGGGAGCTGTTTTTT	CASSPRRGRELFF
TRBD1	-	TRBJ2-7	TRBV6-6	TGTGCCAGCAGTCAGGGACAGAGCTACGAGCAGTACTTC	CASSQGQSYEQYF
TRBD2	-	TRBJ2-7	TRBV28	TGTGCCAGCAGTTCCCGGACTAGCGGGAGGTTCGGGGAGCAGTACTTC	CASSSRTSGRFGEQYF
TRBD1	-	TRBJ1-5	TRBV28	TGTGCCAGCAGTTTATCGGGACAGGGAAATCAGCCCCAGCATTTT	CASSLSGQGNQPQHF
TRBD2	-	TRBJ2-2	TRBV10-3	TGTGCCATCGGGGGGGGGACCGCGGACACCGGGGAGCTGTTTTTT	CAIGGGTADTGELFF
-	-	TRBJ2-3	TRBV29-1	TGCAGTGAACACAGGGGCACAGATACGCAGTATTTT	CSEHRGTDTQYF
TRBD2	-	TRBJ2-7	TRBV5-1	TGCGCCAGCAGCTTGGGGACTAGCGGGAGTGGGTACGAGCAGTACTTC	CASSLGTSGSGYEQYF
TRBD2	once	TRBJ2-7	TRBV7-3	TGTGCCAGCAGCTTAAATAGCGGGGAATACGAGCAGTACTTC	CASSLNSGEYEQYF
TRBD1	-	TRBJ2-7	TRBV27	TGTGCCAGCAGTTGGGGGGGACAGGGGAACTACGAGCAGTACTTC	CASSWGGQGNYEQYF
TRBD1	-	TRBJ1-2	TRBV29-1	TGCAGCGCCGGACAGGGGGAGCTAGGTGGTGGCTACACCTTC	CSAGQGELGGGYTF
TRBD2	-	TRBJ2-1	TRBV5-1	TGCGCCAGCAGGCCGAGCGGGAGAGGTGGTGAGCAGTTCTTC	CASRPSGRGGEQFF
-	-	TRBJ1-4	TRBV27	TGTGCCAGCAGTGTAGGGGCCCCTGTACAACAAGGGGAACTGTTTTTT	CASSVGAPVQQGELFF
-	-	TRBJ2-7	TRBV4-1	TGCGCCAGCAGCCAAGATAAAGGGGCCAGAGCCTACGAGCAGTACTTC	CASSQDKGARAYEQYF